This record concerns one T cell receptor beta chain sequence. The data were obtained in a study of control samples from healthy donors and cancer patients. The germline CDR1 and CDR2 sequences are KGHSH and LQKENI. This CDR3 is built from 14 residues. The ends were cut back, 4 bases at V and 8 bases at J, with 17 bases in the middle. Sequenced by immunoSEQ multiplex PCR; TCRdb stores in-frame clones only, minus some. The sample has around 200,000 clones, about 95% seen once. Sequencing was done on a sample of blood. This TCR came from a man aged 45-60 years in good health. The chain employs TRBV18 and TRBJ1-1; D is perhaps TRBD1 (6 bases). The DNA for the CDR3 is TGTGCCAGCTCACAAAACAGGGATCCTACAGAAGCTTTCTTT. It specifies CASSQNRDPTEAFF.